These T cell receptor beta chains were read from a single sample in a study of neoadjuvant anti-PD-1 for oral cavity cancer. TCRdb keeps only in-frame clones here, not all; method: immunoSEQ multiplex PCR. This sample has around 10,000 clones, with about 64% found just once. The source was tumor tissue, collected after nivolumab (anti-PD-1) treatment. All receptors come from a person aged 35-79 years with oral cavity squamous cell carcinoma. Each CDR3 is given with its conserved first and last residue. Each record gives: CDR3 protein, CDR3 DNA, clone size, D gene, V gene, J gene, CDR3 length. D genes are given only for firm matches. Clone size, where shown, is once, few, many, or a class for clones that have expanded.

CASSPRGTRMNTEAFF,TGTGCCAGCAGCCCTCGTGGGACAAGAATGAACACTGAAGCTTTCTTT,-,-,TRBV7-9,TRBJ1-1,16
CASSFPSRDEQFF,TGTGCCAGCAGCTTTCCATCCCGGGATGAGCAGTTCTTC,few,-,TRBV5-4,TRBJ2-1,13
CASSSPGGRDNEQFF,TGTGCCAGCAGTTCCCCTGGAGGCAGGGACAATGAGCAGTTCTTC,-,-,TRBV28,TRBJ2-1,15
CASSSTGPAYGYTF,TGTGCCAGCAGTTCCACAGGGCCTGCCTATGGCTACACCTTC,-,-,TRBV6-6,TRBJ1-2,14
CAWTPRGEGGNQPQHF,TGTGCCTGGACCCCCCGTGGGGAAGGGGGCAATCAGCCCCAGCATTTT,-,-,TRBV30,TRBJ1-5,16
CASSDRSSTSGNPYEQYF,TGTGCCAGCAGCGACCGCAGCTCGACTAGCGGGAATCCCTACGAGCAGTACTTC,once,TRBD2,TRBV4-2,TRBJ2-7,18
CASSKGGTSGNYEQYF,TGTGCCAGCAGCAAAGGAGGGACTAGCGGTAACTACGAGCAGTACTTC,-,TRBD2,TRBV5-4,TRBJ2-7,16
CASSLALPWNTEAFF,TGTGCCAGCAGTTTAGCTCTACCTTGGAACACTGAAGCTTTCTTT,-,-,TRBV7-8,TRBJ1-1,15
CASSERQGHTEAFF,TGTGCCAGCAGTGAGCGGCAGGGGCACACTGAAGCTTTCTTT,-,-,TRBV2,TRBJ1-1,14
CASSTRDSRADTQYF,TGTGCCAGTAGTACCCGGGACTCCCGGGCAGATACGCAGTATTTT,-,-,TRBV19,TRBJ2-3,15
CASSPLAGQGRGDTEAFF,TGTGCCAGCAGTCCCCTCGCGGGACAGGGCAGGGGCGACACTGAAGCTTTCTTT,-,TRBD1,TRBV27,TRBJ1-1,18
CASTLTGHTEAFF,TGTGCCAGCACCCTGACAGGGCACACTGAAGCTTTCTTT,few,TRBD1,TRBV28,TRBJ1-1,13
CASSPGGSGSIRETQYF,TGTGCCAGCAGCCCCGGGGGTAGCGGGAGTATTCGAGAGACCCAGTACTTC,-,TRBD2,TRBV7-2,TRBJ2-5,17
CASSDEGGGVTEAFF,TGTGCCAGCAGCGACGAGGGGGGAGGGGTCACTGAAGCTTTCTTT,-,-,TRBV5-8,TRBJ1-1,15
CASSEGGTQPQHF,TGCGCCAGCAGTGAGGGAGGGACACAGCCCCAGCATTTT,few,-,TRBV10-1,TRBJ1-5,13
CASSPRQANQPQHF,TGTGCCAGCAGTCCTCGACAGGCTAATCAGCCCCAGCATTTT,few,-,TRBV2,TRBJ1-5,14
CASSQTGMGYTF,TGTGCCAGCAGCCAGACAGGGATGGGCTACACCTTC,few,TRBD1,TRBV6-5,TRBJ1-2,12
CASRDRGSSNYGYTF,TGTGCCAGCAGGGACAGGGGTTCATCTAACTATGGCTACACCTTC,-,TRBD1,TRBV27,TRBJ1-2,15
CASRLAGGLDEQYF,TGTGCCAGTAGATTAGCGGGAGGGCTCGACGAGCAGTACTTC,few,TRBD2,TRBV19,TRBJ2-7,14
CASSPPGSAETQYF,TGTGCCAGCAGCCCGCCGGGGAGCGCTGAGACCCAGTACTTC,few,-,TRBV6-6,TRBJ2-5,14
CASSLTGPYSYNEQFF,TGCGCCAGCAGCTTAACCGGGCCCTATTCCTACAATGAGCAGTTCTTC,-,-,TRBV4-1,TRBJ2-1,16
CASSDPSAGGADTQYF,TGTGCCAGCAGTGACCCTAGCGCGGGGGGGGCAGATACGCAGTATTTT,-,TRBD2,TRBV2,TRBJ2-3,16
CASSFMGGYEQYF,TGTGCCAGCAGCTTTATGGGGGGATACGAGCAGTACTTC,-,-,TRBV5-6,TRBJ2-7,13
CASSYFQGRNSPLHF,TGTGCCAGCAGTTACTTTCAGGGGAGGAATTCACCCCTCCACTTT,-,-,TRBV6-5,TRBJ1-6,15
CASSEETAPNQPQHF,TGTGCCAGCAGTGAGGAGACGGCCCCCAATCAGCCCCAGCATTTT,-,-,TRBV6-1,TRBJ1-5,15
CASSQPLAGGGELFF,TGCGCCAGCAGCCAACCACTAGCGGGAGGCGGGGAGCTGTTTTTT,-,TRBD2,TRBV4-1,TRBJ2-2,15
CASSPSGLAGGYNEQFF,TGTGCCAGCAGCCCCTCGGGACTAGCGGGAGGATACAATGAGCAGTTCTTC,-,TRBD2,TRBV7-6,TRBJ2-1,17
CASSSDRDEQYF,TGCGCCAGCAGTTCCGACAGGGACGAGCAGTACTTC,-,TRBD1,TRBV5-1,TRBJ2-7,12
CASSEWAMPEAFF,TGTGCCAGCAGTGAATGGGCCATGCCTGAAGCTTTCTTT,-,-,TRBV6-1,TRBJ1-1,13
CASSLMAFITGVSYNEQFF,TGTGCCAGCAGCTTAATGGCGTTCATCACAGGAGTAAGTTACAATGAGCAGTTCTTC,few,-,TRBV7-9,TRBJ2-1,19
CASSQLRPGGFF,TGTGCCAGCAGTCAGCTCAGGCCAGGCGGGTTCTTC,few,-,TRBV6-6,TRBJ2-1,12
CAWSLQGDRGAFF,TGTGCCTGGAGTTTACAGGGCGATCGAGGAGCTTTCTTT,-,-,TRBV30,TRBJ1-1,13
CASRSGLGNTEAFF,TGTGCCAGCAGGTCGGGACTCGGGAACACTGAAGCTTTCTTT,-,-,TRBV6-6,TRBJ1-1,14
CASSYSIGNRNTIYF,TGTGCCAGCAGTTACTCGATAGGGAACAGAAACACCATATATTTT,few,-,TRBV6-6,TRBJ1-3,15
CASSLWTDTQYF,TGTGCCAGCAGCTTATGGACAGATACGCAGTATTTT,-,-,TRBV11-2,TRBJ2-3,12
CASSDSGASGGDTQYF,TGTGCCAGCAGTGACTCTGGGGCTAGCGGGGGAGATACGCAGTATTTT,-,TRBD2,TRBV6-4,TRBJ2-3,16
CASSILGGTGTEAFF,TGTGCCAGTAGTATCCTGGGAGGCACAGGCACTGAAGCTTTCTTT,-,-,TRBV19,TRBJ1-1,15
CASNGGRGQKNTGELFF,TGTGCCAGCAATGGAGGACGGGGGCAGAAGAACACCGGGGAGCTGTTTTTT,-,-,TRBV7-2,TRBJ2-2,17
CASGGLAEGRGELFF,TGTGCCAGCGGTGGACTAGCGGAGGGTAGAGGGGAGCTGTTTTTT,-,TRBD2,TRBV7-3,TRBJ2-2,15
CASGTEVYNEQFF,TGTGCCAGCGGGACGGAGGTTTACAATGAGCAGTTCTTC,few,-,TRBV2,TRBJ2-1,13
CASRAGGGRAFEQFF,TGTGCCAGTAGGGCCGGAGGCGGGAGGGCCTTTGAGCAGTTCTTC,-,TRBD2,TRBV19,TRBJ2-1,15
CASSERDEQYF,TGTGCCAGCAGTGAGAGGGACGAGCAGTACTTC,-,-,TRBV2,TRBJ2-7,11
CASSLISGNTIYF,TGTGCCAGCTCGTTGATCTCTGGAAACACCATATATTTT,-,-,TRBV18,TRBJ1-3,13
CASSPRRLAGGPRYNEQFF,TGCGCCAGCAGCCCGAGGCGGCTAGCGGGAGGGCCTAGGTACAATGAGCAGTTCTTC,-,TRBD2,TRBV4-1,TRBJ2-1,19
CASSFNSGANVLTF,TGTGCCAGCAGTTTTAATTCCGGGGCCAACGTCCTGACTTTC,few,-,TRBV28,TRBJ2-6,14
CASSPPPTGASNQPQHF,TGTGCCAGCAGTCCACCCCCGACAGGGGCTAGCAATCAGCCCCAGCATTTT,-,TRBD1,TRBV7-9,TRBJ1-5,17